The present T cell receptor beta chain was sequenced within a study of T cell repertoires in cytomegalovirus infection. Study-level background: It can be stated that public TCR beta signatures indicated CMV infection as well as a matching HLA type. The study's findings and limits: Frequencies of public TCR beta families were cumulated, and this identified carriers of CMV plus the relevant HLA.

Comments on this clonotype: Antigen unknown.

From germline, CDR1 is LGHNA and CDR2 YNFKEQ. The CDR3 totals 17 residues. V lost 0 bases to trimming and J lost 4 bases, with 15 bases between them. One entry per CDR3 protein, called by TCRdb with MiXCR from the reads. The table has hundreds of thousands of distinct CDR3 sequences, 25% to 35% seen once; the top ten hold roughly 17%. Sequencing used cultured PBMCs, obtained from culture after CMV antigen stimulation. The V gene is TRBV4-2, the J gene TRBJ2-2, with D possibly matching TRBD1 (6 bases). The origin of this receptor is a human donor in good health (CMV status not recorded). Some clones in this sample may be carry-over from other donors' samples. The CDR3 DNA is TGTGCCAGCAGCCAAGAAAGGGTGGGGGCGGGCACCGGGGAGCTGTTTTTT. Its translation: CASSQERVGAGTGELFF.